This passage covers 8 T cell receptor beta chains from one sample sequenced in a study of Ad26.COV2.S vaccination and SARS-CoV-2 variants. Some clones are missing from TCRdb's copy, which holds only in-frame ones; the method was immunoSEQ multiplex PCR. The table lists a few hundred thousand clones, 85% to 90% of them singletons. Treatment: some 20 received Ad26.COV2.S at low or high dose, single or two shots; roughly 5 received placebo; per-sample allocation not given. After the first vaccine or placebo injection, samples were drawn on day 63. Source: peripheral blood, taken in a trial of Ad26.COV2.S vaccine versus placebo. The receptors stem from a person aged 18-60 years who received the Ad26.COV2.S COVID-19 vaccine or a placebo.

This clone was picked up a small number of times. V usage is TRBV27 and J usage is TRBJ1-5; possibly TRBD1 for D (6 bases). Germline V gene data show CDR1 as MNHEY and CDR2 as SMNVEV (reference sequence). The V and J ends lost 5 bases and 9 bases respectively, with 14 bases between them. CDR3 length equals 13 residues. CDR3 DNA sequence: TGTGCCAGCAGTCCCCACAGGGTGGGGCCCCAGCATTTT. It yields the protein CASSPHRVGPQHF.

This chain links TRBV6-5 with TRBJ1-4; the D gene is possibly TRBD1 (6 bases). The germline CDR1 and CDR2 sequences are MNHEY and SVGAGI. The CDR3 totals 15 residues. V gave up 5 bases and J gave up 8 bases, with 18 bases separating them. In nucleotides, the CDR3 is TGTGCCAGCAGTAAACAGGGTGTAGGAGGAGAAAAACTGTTTTTT. Amino acids: CASSKQGVGGEKLFF.

The rearrangement joins TRBV18 to TRBJ2-7, with 9 bases aligning to TRBD2. The CDR3 runs to 16 residues. The V segment lost 0 bases and the J segment 2 bases; nucleotides outside the gene matches: 5. The germline V gene has CDR1 KGHSH and CDR2 LQKENI. The CDR3 loop reads CASSPPGTSSAYEQYF. In DNA, the CDR3 is TGTGCCAGCTCACCACCCGGGACTAGCAGCGCCTACGAGCAGTACTTC.

This chain connects TRBV11-1 to TRBJ2-6; a weak D match, TRBD2 (6 bases). Germline CDR1 SGHAT, CDR2 FQDESV (reference sequence). The length of the CDR3 is 16 residues. V was trimmed by 4 bases and J by 2 bases, leaving 12 bases between them. Written as DNA, the CDR3 is TGTGCCAGCAGCTCGCCTTTAGCGGCTGGGGCCAACGTCCTGACTTTC. Amino acid sequence: CASSSPLAAGANVLTF.

The chain employs TRBV5-6 and TRBJ2-5; no clear D gene. This CDR3 comprises 13 residues. Germline V lookup: CDR1 SGHDT, CDR2 YYEEEE. V lost 0 bases and J lost 4, with 7 bases in between. CDR3 nucleotide sequence: TGTGCCAGCAGCTTGGAGGGCGGAGAGACCCAGTACTTC. This codes for CASSLEGGETQYF.

The rearrangement links TRBV9 to TRBJ2-1; 9 bases are a match to TRBD2. Germline trimming cut 4 bases from V and 8 bases from J; bases unmatched to any gene: 10. CDR1 is SGDLS, CDR2 YYNGEE, per germline. This CDR3 comprises 15 residues. The CDR3 coding sequence is TGTGCCAGCAGCCCCAGTGGCGGGACTAGCCATGAGCAGTTCTTC. Translated: CASSPSGGTSHEQFF.

This chain uses TRBV7-2 with TRBJ2-7; 8 bases fit TRBD1. Germline values: CDR1 SGHTA, CDR2 FQGNSA. The CDR3 spans 15 residues. The junction had 12 bases not matched to a gene; V was cut back by 5 bases and J by 6 bases. CDR3 in DNA: TGTGCCAGCAGCCCTCGGACAGGGCCTTCCATCGAGCAGTACTTC. It is translated as CASSPRTGPSIEQYF.

The table lists this clone with a count of one. This rearrangement joins TRBV5-1 to TRBJ1-2; TRBD1 is a possible D gene (6 bases). Germline-derived CDR1 and CDR2 are SGHRS and YFSETQ. V was trimmed by 0 bases and J by 9 bases, leaving 15 bases between them. There are 14 residues in the CDR3. The CDR3: CASSLAGTSIRYTF. CDR3 in DNA: TGCGCCAGCAGCTTGGCAGGGACATCTATACGCTACACCTTC.